This is a list of T cell receptor beta chains from one sample in a study of blood T cell repertoires in COVID-19. Produced via immunoSEQ multiplex PCR; TCRdb's table is partial and in-frame only. The sample records fewer than 500,000 clones, 85% to 90% being singletons. Material for sequencing was peripheral blood. The receptors originated from a woman under 40 with acute or convalescent COVID-19. Each CDR3 is given without its conserved first and last residue. Fields, in order: V gene, J gene, CDR3 protein.

v_call: TRBV5-5; j_call: TRBJ2-2; cdr3_aa: ASSSKAGDTHTGELF
v_call: TRBV5-1; j_call: TRBJ2-3; cdr3_aa: ASSLSPAGPADTQY
v_call: TRBV6-6; j_call: TRBJ1-6; cdr3_aa: ASMRDDNSPLH
v_call: TRBV12-5; j_call: TRBJ2-7; cdr3_aa: ASGLGQKTDRIPYEQY
v_call: TRBV11-2; j_call: TRBJ1-1; cdr3_aa: ASRPTGANTEAF
v_call: TRBV6-5; j_call: TRBJ1-5; cdr3_aa: ASSLGQGNQPQH
v_call: TRBV5-4; j_call: TRBJ2-1; cdr3_aa: ASSLEGQAYNEQF
v_call: TRBV5-1; j_call: TRBJ2-3; cdr3_aa: ASTGSDTQY
v_call: TRBV5-6; j_call: TRBJ1-2; cdr3_aa: ASSLVHGAVSSGYT
v_call: TRBV6-6; j_call: TRBJ2-7; cdr3_aa: ASSARPAGPTEQY
v_call: TRBV29-1; j_call: TRBJ2-7; cdr3_aa: SVVDKYEQY
v_call: TRBV10-1; j_call: TRBJ1-3; cdr3_aa: ASRQDSGNTIY
v_call: TRBV2; j_call: TRBJ1-1; cdr3_aa: ASNFVRTVEAF
v_call: TRBV6-2/TRBV6-3; j_call: TRBJ2-7; cdr3_aa: ASSLPFSYEQY
v_call: TRBV6-5; j_call: TRBJ2-7; cdr3_aa: ASSLDRPPYEQY
v_call: TRBV9; j_call: TRBJ2-1; cdr3_aa: ASSTERGSHNEQF
v_call: TRBV28; j_call: TRBJ2-4; cdr3_aa: ASSIPGQLAKNIQY
v_call: TRBV27; j_call: TRBJ1-2; cdr3_aa: ASSPVGTVYGYT
v_call: TRBV12-3/TRBV12-4; j_call: TRBJ1-5; cdr3_aa: ASSPRMDQPQH
v_call: TRBV5-1; j_call: TRBJ1-1; cdr3_aa: ASSLYRTGVTEAF
v_call: TRBV6-5; j_call: TRBJ2-1; cdr3_aa: ASSSVREQF
v_call: TRBV2; j_call: TRBJ1-4; cdr3_aa: ASSQTGSKEKLF
v_call: TRBV5-1; j_call: TRBJ2-7; cdr3_aa: ASSLSGGTNEQY
v_call: TRBV19; j_call: TRBJ1-5; cdr3_aa: ASSIGGASNQPQH
v_call: TRBV5-6; j_call: TRBJ2-3; cdr3_aa: ASSLEGNVDTQY
v_call: TRBV27; j_call: TRBJ1-5; cdr3_aa: ASSLVSSSPQH
v_call: TRBV7-2; j_call: TRBJ2-3; cdr3_aa: ASSSIGRGLAADTQY
v_call: TRBV13; j_call: TRBJ2-5; cdr3_aa: ASRPTTAASDETQY
v_call: TRBV11-3; j_call: TRBJ2-1; cdr3_aa: ASSSYGTGDSNEQF
v_call: TRBV5-4; j_call: TRBJ2-7; cdr3_aa: ASSSTTSGGVEQY
v_call: TRBV2; j_call: TRBJ1-2; cdr3_aa: ASSEQGPLRVKGYT
v_call: TRBV5-5; j_call: TRBJ1-5; cdr3_aa: ASSSGQGGQPQH
v_call: TRBV18; j_call: TRBJ1-2; cdr3_aa: ASSPRYNREGGYT
v_call: TRBV6-5; j_call: TRBJ1-6; cdr3_aa: ATTIDRDYSPLH
v_call: TRBV4-1; j_call: TRBJ1-2; cdr3_aa: ASSQDISTGDGYT
v_call: TRBV5-1; j_call: TRBJ2-3; cdr3_aa: ASNPRGLPSDTQY
v_call: TRBV5-3; j_call: TRBJ1-5; cdr3_aa: ARSLAGYSNQPQH
v_call: TRBV3-1/TRBV3-2; j_call: TRBJ1-2; cdr3_aa: ASSQKTGQGDYGYT
v_call: TRBV28; j_call: TRBJ1-5; cdr3_aa: ASSAAGGGNQPQH
v_call: TRBV7-2; j_call: TRBJ2-1; cdr3_aa: ASSWDRSYNEQF
v_call: TRBV11-2; j_call: TRBJ1-3; cdr3_aa: ASSHRSSGNTIY
v_call: TRBV27; j_call: TRBJ1-2; cdr3_aa: ASSLTGTNGYT
v_call: TRBV6-2/TRBV6-3; j_call: TRBJ2-1; cdr3_aa: ASSYSDREEQF
v_call: TRBV5-1; j_call: TRBJ2-1; cdr3_aa: ASSANLAGTYNEQF
v_call: TRBV5-4; j_call: TRBJ2-5; cdr3_aa: ASSPGQSQETQY
v_call: TRBV3-1/TRBV3-2; j_call: TRBJ1-2; cdr3_aa: ASSQDWTANYGYT
v_call: TRBV7-2; j_call: TRBJ1-6; cdr3_aa: ASSPKTLSSYNSPLH
v_call: TRBV27; j_call: TRBJ1-1; cdr3_aa: ASSPTENMNTEAF
v_call: TRBV2; j_call: TRBJ1-1; cdr3_aa: ASSKQGDMNIEAF
v_call: TRBV6-6; j_call: TRBJ1-2; cdr3_aa: ASSYLRQGAYGYT
v_call: TRBV5-3; j_call: TRBJ2-3; cdr3_aa: ARSLVAGGSKSDTQY
v_call: TRBV10-3; j_call: TRBJ2-7; cdr3_aa: AISPIRDSSYEQY
v_call: TRBV5-1; j_call: TRBJ1-1; cdr3_aa: ASSLAGTGGAGTEAF
v_call: TRBV9; j_call: TRBJ2-3; cdr3_aa: ASSVGDFDTDTQY
v_call: TRBV7-2; j_call: TRBJ2-3; cdr3_aa: ASSPGYGGAETQY